The next 27 T cell receptor beta chains were all read from a single sample in a study of blood T cells in healthy people across ages. A sample-barcoded 5' primer and a J-beta primer mix were used in a second PCR of roughly 6 to 11 cycles. MiXCR, run by TCRdb on the 5' RACE reads, gives a single entry per CDR3 protein. The data contain approximately 770,000 distinct CDR3 sequences, about three fifths of them singletons. Sequenced material: blood. Receptor source: a man aged 30 to 45 in good health.

A note on this clonotype: One end of the junction fails to match germline, which may point to a read error. The rearrangement uses TRBV7-8 and TRBJ2-1, with TRBD1 matching over 9 bases. Germline CDR1 and CDR2: SGHVS and FQNEAQ. The CDR3 has 15 amino acids. The CDR3 loop is CASSSAGTGTNVQFF. The CDR3 DNA is TGTGCCAGCAGCTCGGCCGGGACAGGGACTAATGTGCAGTTCTTC.

The J gene is TRBJ2-3, the V gene TRBV7-2, with D unresolved. The CDR3 runs to 14 residues. Germline CDR1 SGHTA, CDR2 FQGNSA. V was cut by 2 bases and J by 4 bases, with 10 bases left in between. The CDR3 loop reads CASSLYLGADTQYF. The CDR3 coding sequence is TGTGCCAGCAGCTTATATCTAGGAGCAGATACGCAGTATTTT.

In the case of this clonotype: A junction boundary mismatches the germline segment, possibly from a read error. J is TRBJ1-2 and V is TRBV28, with D perhaps TRBD1 (6 bases). The CDR3 runs 16 residues. The germline CDR1 and CDR2 sequences are MDHEN and SYDVKM. The CDR3 protein is CASSRITGRGNCGYTF. CDR3 coding DNA: TGTGCCAGCAGTCGAATCACAGGGCGAGGAAACTGTGGCTACACCTTC.

This chain joins TRBV5-1 and TRBJ2-7; D may be TRBD1 or TRBD2 (5 bases each). The CDR3 consists of 20 residues. Trimming stripped 2 bases from V and 0 bases from J, with 27 bases between. The germline V gene has CDR1 SGHRS and CDR2 YFSETQ. CDR3 nucleotide sequence: TGCGCCAGCAGCTTTGGGGGTAGGTCTTGGGGGACGGCGGACTCCTACGAGCAGTACTTC. It is translated as CASSFGGRSWGTADSYEQYF.

The rearrangement links TRBV4-2 to TRBJ2-3; no clear D. This CDR3 comprises 14 residues. V was pared by 1 base and J by 5 bases, with 10 bases between. In germline, CDR1 is LGHNA, CDR2 YNFKEQ. CDR3 sequence reads: CASSQVRLEDTQYF. In DNA, the CDR3 is TGTGCCAGCAGCCAAGTTAGGTTAGAAGATACGCAGTATTTT.

The V gene is TRBV5-1, the J gene TRBJ2-7; D not certain. Deletions cut 4 bases from V and 3 bases from J, with 8 bases between. The CDR3 loop spans 12 amino acids. Germline CDR1 reads SGHRS; CDR2 reads YFSETQ. The CDR3 here is CASSQDYYEQYF. In DNA, the CDR3 is TGCGCCAGCAGCCAAGATTACTACGAGCAGTACTTC.

The chain couples TRBV20-1 to TRBJ2-5; 7 bases map to TRBD2. The germline V gene encodes CDR1 DFQATT and CDR2 SNEGSKA (reference sequence). J gave up 5 bases and V 1 base, and 7 bases lay outside the gene matches. CDR3 length: 14 residues. The CDR3 DNA reads as TGCAGTGCTAGAGTGGCGGGGGTGGAGGAGACCCAGTACTTC. Translation gives CSARVAGVEETQYF.

This clonotype was counted only a few times. The gene calls are TRBV20-1 and TRBJ1-6; D may be TRBD1 (5 bases). Germline values: CDR1 DFQATT, CDR2 SNEGSKA (reference sequence). V lost 0 bases and J 6 bases, leaving 12 bases between the germline ends. CDR3 length: 15 residues. CDR3 sequence reads: CSARDWPGPNSPLHF. In nucleotides, the CDR3 is TGCAGTGCTAGAGATTGGCCAGGGCCTAATTCACCCCTCCACTTT.

V is TRBV3-1 and J is TRBJ2-5, with D tentatively TRBD2 (5 bases). V lost 0 bases and J lost 4, with 9 bases in between. Germline values: CDR1 LGHDT, CDR2 YNNKEL (reference sequence). The CDR3 has 14 residues. The CDR3 is CASSQERGGETQYF. CDR3 sequence (DNA): TGTGCCAGCAGCCAAGAGCGAGGAGGAGAGACCCAGTACTTC.

The chain uses TRBV4-1 and TRBJ2-5; TRBD1 matches 10 bases. CDR1 is MGHRA, CDR2 YSYEKL, per germline. The CDR3 is made up of 16 amino acids. V lost 4 bases, J lost 4 bases, and 9 bases stayed unmatched. CDR3 DNA sequence: TGCGCCAGCAGCCCTACGGACAGGGGGGAACGAGAGACCCAGTACTTC. Protein sequence: CASSPTDRGERETQYF.

J is TRBJ1-5 and V is TRBV4-1; possibly TRBD1 for D (6 bases). Germline CDR1 is MGHRA and CDR2 is YSYEKL. With 0 bases removed from V and 3 bases from J, the gap between germline ends came to 12 bases. This CDR3 region has 16 residues. The CDR3 DNA is TGCGCCAGCAGCCAAGATCCCGGACAGCCCAATCAGCCCCAGCATTTT. It specifies CASSQDPGQPNQPQHF.

The chain carries TRBV7-2 and TRBJ2-1, with 7 bases lining up with TRBD2. V lost 0 bases, J lost 12 bases, and 17 bases stayed unmatched. Germline values: CDR1 SGHTA, CDR2 FQGNSA. The CDR3 sequence is 17 residues long. CDR3 in amino acids: CASSLATLAVGVAGQFF. The CDR3 DNA sequence: TGTGCCAGCAGCTTAGCCACGTTGGCCGTGGGCGTAGCGGGGCAGTTCTTC.

The V call is TRBV12-3 or TRBV12-4, the J call TRBJ1-5, with a possible D match to TRBD1 (6 bases). Trimming took off 6 bases at V and 3 bases at J, with 15 bases between the two ends. The CDR3 has 15 residues. This CDR3 reads CASSARGSVNQPQHF. In DNA form, the CDR3 reads TGTGCCAGCAGCGCCAGGGGCTCAGTCAATCAGCCCCAGCATTTT.

The chain is built from TRBV7-9 and TRBJ2-3; D gene ambiguous. CDR3 size: 12 residues. In germline, CDR1 is SEHNR, CDR2 FQNEAQ (reference sequence). V was cut by 5 bases and J by 10 bases, with 13 bases left in between. The CDR3 DNA reads as TGTGCCAGCAGCCCTGACCCACGGGCGCAGTATTTT. Protein: CASSPDPRAQYF. The full variable domain, with the rest looked up from reference TRBV7-9 and TRBJ2-3, is DTGVSQNPRHKITKRGQNVTFRCDPISEHNRLYWYRQTLGQGPEFLTYFQNEAQLEKSRLLSDRFSAERPKGSFSTLEIQRTEQGDSAMYLCASSPDPRAQYFGPGTRLTVL.

This chain links TRBV20-1 with TRBJ1-2, with a weak D call TRBD1 (5 bases). CDR1 and CDR2 (germline): DFQATT, SNEGSKA (reference sequence). V shed 5 bases and J shed 11 bases, with 15 bases lying between them. There are 11 residues in the CDR3. CDR3 sequence: CSARRGWRYTF. The DNA of the CDR3 is TGCAGTGCTCGAAGGGGCTGGAGGTACACCTTC.

The rearrangement joins TRBV20-1 to TRBJ2-6; D remains ambiguous. The CDR3 has 16 amino acids. V lost 0 bases to trimming and J lost 2 bases, with 11 bases between them. The germline V gene encodes CDR1 DFQATT and CDR2 SNEGSKA (reference sequence). The CDR3 protein is CSARDVLSPGANVLTF. Here the CDR3 DNA reads TGCAGTGCTAGAGATGTTCTATCTCCTGGGGCCAACGTCCTGACTTTC.

The V call is TRBV12-3 or TRBV12-4, the J call TRBJ1-6, with a possible D match to TRBD1 (5 bases). This CDR3 has 14 amino acids. Trimming left V 6 bases short and J 5 bases short, with 11 bases between. The CDR3 sequence is CASSPGRHNSPLHF. Written as DNA, the CDR3 is TGTGCCAGCAGCCCGGGACGGCATAATTCACCCCTCCACTTT.

This chain links TRBV29-1 with TRBJ1-2; D not resolved. The CDR3 runs 13 residues. The germline gives CDR1 SQVTM, CDR2 ANQGSEA. Trimming pared 7 bases from V and 3 bases from J, leaving 15 bases between. The CDR3 DNA reads TGCAGCGCCCGGACCGATCAGGACTATGGCTACACCTTC. Protein product: CSARTDQDYGYTF.

Here the CDR3 reads CSGTGGSQKLFF. The CDR3 DNA follows: TGCAGCGGGACAGGGGGCTCTCAAAAACTGTTTTTT. The chain links TRBV20-1 to TRBJ1-4, with 12 bases fitting TRBD1. Germline assignment: CDR1 DFQATT and CDR2 SNEGSKA (reference sequence). This CDR3 is 12 amino acids long.

This clonotype showed up just a few times. One end of the junction varies from germline; a read error may be responsible. The chain combines TRBV7-7 with TRBJ2-1; 12 bases line up with TRBD2. This CDR3 is 16 amino acids long. The germline V gene encodes CDR1 SSHAT and CDR2 FNYEAQ (reference sequence). The CDR3 DNA reads as TGTGCTAGCAGCTTAGCCGGACTAGCGGGGAGGAATGAGCAGTTCTTC. This gives the protein CASSLAGLAGRNEQFF.

This clonotype was seen more than once but under ten times. This rearrangement joins TRBV7-9 to TRBJ2-1; a weak D match, TRBD2 (5 bases). The CDR3 has 15 residues. Trimming pared 7 bases from V and 2 bases from J, leaving 15 bases between. Germline assignment: CDR1 SEHNR and CDR2 FQNEAQ (reference sequence). In nucleotides, the CDR3 is TGTGCCAGCAAGGACTTCCCGTCTCCCTACAATGAGCAGTTCTTC. Its protein product is CASKDFPSPYNEQFF.

The genes are TRBV25-1 and TRBJ1-4; D remains unclear. Trimming took 7 bases from V and 8 from J, leaving 8 bases between them. Looked up from germline, CDR1 is MGHDK and CDR2 is SYGVNS. CDR3 size: 11 residues. Written as DNA, the CDR3 is TGTGCCAGCAAATATCTGGAAAAACTGTTTTTT. It translates to CASKYLEKLFF.

This clonotype came up once. The chain couples TRBV4-1 to TRBJ2-7; no firm D call. This CDR3 contains 14 residues. V was pared by 0 bases and J by 7 bases, with 13 bases between. Germline V gene data show CDR1 as MGHRA and CDR2 as YSYEKL. This CDR3 reads CASSQDELGLEQYF. In DNA, the CDR3 is TGCGCCAGCAGCCAAGATGAACTGGGCTTGGAGCAGTACTTC.

The CDR3 DNA is TGTGCCAGCAGCCAAGCTAGCGGGACCGCAGATACGCAGTATTTT. Amino acids: CASSQASGTADTQYF. The chain is built from TRBV4-2 and TRBJ2-3, with 9 bases fitting TRBD2. The V gene end was trimmed by 1 base and the J gene end by 4 bases; junction bases not matched to a gene: 3. This CDR3 comprises 15 residues. Germline assignment: CDR1 LGHNA and CDR2 YNFKEQ.

This clonotype was found a few times. The chain uses TRBV5-1 and TRBJ2-1; 7 bases agree with TRBD1. The CDR3 contains 14 residues. V dropped 3 bases and J dropped 6; count of bases not matched to a gene: 6. Per the germline V gene, CDR1 is SGHRS and CDR2 is YFSETQ. The CDR3 protein is CASSSQGIRNEQFF. The DNA for the CDR3 is TGCGCCAGCAGCTCACAGGGGATCCGCAATGAGCAGTTCTTC.

The chain joins TRBV7-2 to TRBJ1-4; D is unclear. The CDR3 is 14 residues long. V shed 8 bases and J shed 0 bases, with 10 bases lying between them. Germline V gene lookup returns CDR1 SGHTA and CDR2 FQGNSA. DNA of the CDR3: TGTGCCAGCGGCCGGTCTGCAACTAATGAAAAACTGTTTTTT. As protein: CASGRSATNEKLFF.

This chain uses TRBV7-2 with TRBJ2-7; TRBD1 aligns across 11 bases. J gave up 6 bases and V 4 bases, and 2 bases lay outside the gene matches. Germline values: CDR1 SGHTA, CDR2 FQGNSA. The CDR3 is 13 amino acids. The CDR3 DNA reads TGTGCCAGCAGCTGGGGACAGGGGGGCGAGCAGTACTTC. This translates into CASSWGQGGEQYF.